Following are 18 T cell receptor beta chains from one sample sequenced in a study of OX40 agonist ivuxolimab in advanced cancers. Sequencing used immunoSEQ multiplex PCR; TCRdb keeps in-frame clones, though not all of them. The table shows 31,000 or so clones, with about 89% occurring only once. The sample here was CD4+ or CD8+ T cells sorted from blood, taken in a trial of the OX40 agonist ivuxolimab. These TCRs come from an adult with an advanced solid tumor such as melanoma, head and neck, liver or kidney cancer.

The CDR3 region has the DNA TGTGCCAGCAGTTTTGCGGACCTCCGAGCCAATGAGCAGTTCTTC. It specifies CASSFADLRANEQFF. V and J are TRBV28 and TRBJ2-1; unclear D gene. This CDR3 is 15 amino acids long. The germline V gene has CDR1 MDHEN and CDR2 SYDVKM. V was shortened by 3 bases and J by 6 bases, with 15 bases between the two germline ends.

The chain has TRBV7-9 and TRBJ1-4; D not certain. The CDR3 is 13 amino acids. V shed 7 bases and J shed 7 bases, with 13 bases lying between them. Germline CDR1 is SEHNR and CDR2 is FQNEAQ (reference sequence). The CDR3 DNA reads as TGTGCCAGCACCATGGGAGGGTTTGAAAAACTGTTTTTT. It translates to CASTMGGFEKLFF. The full variable domain, rest sourced from reference TRBV7-9 and TRBJ1-4, is DTGVSQNPRHKITKRGQNVTFRCDPISEHNRLYWYRQTLGQGPEFLTYFQNEAQLEKSRLLSDRFSAERPKGSFSTLEIQRTEQGDSAMYLCASTMGGFEKLFFGSGTQLSVL.

The chain carries TRBV29-1 and TRBJ2-1; 9 bases match TRBD1. The V segment lost 7 bases and the J segment 3 bases; nucleotides outside the gene matches: 10. The CDR3 contains 15 residues. Germline lookup yields CDR1 SQVTM and CDR2 ANQGSEA. The CDR3 sequence: CSGAGTGLGYNEQFF. CDR3 bases: TGCAGCGGCGCGGGGACAGGGCTGGGCTACAATGAGCAGTTCTTC.

J is TRBJ2-1 and V is TRBV5-1; D remains unclear. This CDR3 is 15 amino acids long. Germline-derived CDR1 and CDR2 are SGHRS and YFSETQ. V lost 4 bases to trimming and J lost 3 bases, with 14 bases between them. CDR3 amino acids: CASSLVPGDYNEQFF. The CDR3 bases are TGCGCCAGCAGCCTTGTTCCTGGCGACTACAATGAGCAGTTCTTC.

The chain has TRBV28 and TRBJ2-1; 9 bases map to TRBD2. Germline loops: CDR1 MDHEN, CDR2 SYDVKM. The CDR3 contains 17 residues. V was pared by 1 base and J by 2 bases, with 6 bases of the junction left unmatched. The CDR3 protein is CASSLSLSGGAYNEQFF. The CDR3 DNA reads as TGTGCCAGCAGTTTATCCCTTAGCGGGGGAGCCTACAATGAGCAGTTCTTC.

This chain connects TRBV2 to TRBJ1-3; D call uncertain. V was pared by 8 bases and J by 9 bases, with 17 bases between. The CDR3 covers 13 residues. CDR1 SNHLY and CDR2 FYNNEI come from the germline V gene. CDR3 in amino acids: CASWRPPAGTIYF. The CDR3 coding sequence is TGTGCCAGCTGGCGGCCCCCCGCCGGCACCATATATTTT.

This chain uses TRBV4-1 with TRBJ2-7; 10 bases line up with TRBD2. The CDR3 has 16 amino acids. V gave up 3 bases and J gave up 0 bases; unmatched junction bases: 5. Germline values: CDR1 MGHRA, CDR2 YSYEKL. The DNA for the CDR3 is TGCGCCAGCAGCCACTCCGGACTAGCGGACTCCTACGAGCAGTACTTC. It encodes CASSHSGLADSYEQYF.

J is TRBJ2-2 and V is TRBV19, with 9 bases lining up with TRBD1. There are 16 residues in the CDR3. The germline CDR1 and CDR2 sequences are LNHDA and SQIVND (reference sequence). The ends lost 3 bases at V and 5 bases at J; junction bases unmatched: 7. The CDR3 protein is CASSMLGQGFTGELFF. The CDR3 region has the DNA TGTGCCAGTAGTATGCTTGGACAGGGGTTTACCGGGGAGCTGTTTTTT.

The rearrangement links TRBV28 to TRBJ1-4, with a tentative D call TRBD1 (5 bases). Germline V gene data show CDR1 as MDHEN and CDR2 as SYDVKM. V was cut by 4 bases and J by 7 bases, with 19 bases left in between. The CDR3 length is 16 residues. DNA for the CDR3: TGTGCCAGCAGTTCCCCACACGACAGAAGGGGTGAAAAACTGTTTTTT. Translation gives CASSSPHDRRGEKLFF. Supplemented by reference TRBV28 and TRBJ1-4, the full variable domain reads DVKVTQSSRYLVKRTGEKVFLECVQDMDHENMFWYRQDPGLGLRLIYFSYDVKMKEKGDIPEGYSVSREKKERFSLILESASTNQTSMYLCASSSPHDRRGEKLFFGSGTQLSVL.

In DNA, the CDR3 is TGTGCCAGCAGCGTAGAAAGAAACACTGAAGCTTTCTTT. Translating it yields CASSVERNTEAFF. The chain recombines TRBV9 with TRBJ1-1; D uncertain. Trimming shortened V by 0 bases and J by 2 bases, and 5 bases separated the two germline ends. CDR1 and CDR2 from the germline V gene are SGDLS and YYNGEE. The CDR3 covers 13 residues.

In this sample, this clone turned up a few times. This chain links TRBV5-1 with TRBJ2-2; tentative D call: TRBD2 (6 bases). The CDR3 runs 16 residues. Germline loops: CDR1 SGHRS, CDR2 YFSETQ. V lost 1 base to trimming and J lost 7 bases, with 17 bases between them. CDR3 sequence: CASSLSLGGTIGELFF. DNA of the CDR3: TGCGCCAGCAGCTTGTCTCTCGGGGGAACGATCGGGGAGCTGTTTTTT. The full variable domain, rest sourced from reference TRBV5-1 and TRBJ2-2, is KAGVTQTPRYLIKTRGQQVTLSCSPISGHRSVSWYQQTPGQGLQFLFEYFSETQRNKGNFPGRFSGRQFSNSRSEMNVSTLELGDSALYLCASSLSLGGTIGELFFGEGSRLTVL.

The gene calls are TRBV5-6 and TRBJ1-1, with D possibly TRBD1 on 6 matching bases. Per germline, CDR1 SGHDT and CDR2 YYEEEE. CDR3 length equals 13 residues. Trimming left V 0 bases short and J 6 bases short, with 9 bases between. CDR3 sequence: CASSLVAGAEAFF. In nucleotides, the CDR3 is TGTGCCAGCAGCTTGGTGGCAGGGGCTGAAGCTTTCTTT.

The J gene is TRBJ2-1, the V gene TRBV6-6, with 9 bases that match TRBD1. This CDR3 spans 14 amino acids. J lost 4 bases, V lost 7 bases, and 5 bases had no gene match. Germline assignment: CDR1 MNHNY and CDR2 SVGAGI (reference sequence). CDR3 sequence reads: CASTRQGGYNEQFF. The CDR3 nucleotides read TGTGCCAGCACCCGACAGGGGGGTTACAATGAGCAGTTCTTC.

The chain uses TRBV27 and TRBJ2-2, with D maybe TRBD1 (5 bases). The CDR3 is made up of 14 amino acids. CDR1 is MNHEY and CDR2 is SMNVEV in the germline V gene (reference sequence). Between the trimmed V and J ends, which lost 5 bases and 8 bases, there was a span of 15 bases. CDR3 coding DNA: TGTGCCAGCAGTGCAGGGATAACGGTGGGGGAGCTGTTTTTT. Protein product: CASSAGITVGELFF.

This clone was recorded once. V and J are TRBV7-3 and TRBJ2-2; 7 bases map to TRBD2. J lost 6 bases, V lost 0 bases, and 10 bases had no gene match. The CDR3 sequence is 17 residues long. Per germline, CDR1 SGHTA and CDR2 FQGTGA. The CDR3: CASSLTARGGSAGELFF. DNA of the CDR3: TGTGCCAGCAGCTTAACTGCTCGCGGGGGTAGCGCCGGGGAGCTGTTTTTT.

The chain uses TRBV27 and TRBJ2-1; tentative D call: TRBD2 (6 bases). There are 13 residues in the CDR3. V was clipped by 2 bases and J by 4 bases, with 6 bases between them. CDR1 and CDR2 (germline): MNHEY, SMNVEV (reference sequence). The CDR3 DNA sequence: TGTGCCAGCAGTTTAGCGGGATACAATGAGCAGTTCTTC. Translated, it gives CASSLAGYNEQFF.

The rearrangement uses TRBV7-6 and TRBJ2-3; 7 nucleotides line up with TRBD2. Germline V gene data show CDR1 as SGHVS and CDR2 as FNYEAQ. The CDR3 runs 17 residues. V dropped 5 bases and J dropped 3; count of bases not matched to a gene: 14. The CDR3 sequence is CASSPGFPGGTTDTQYF. For the CDR3, the DNA is TGTGCCAGCAGCCCAGGGTTCCCGGGGGGAACGACAGATACGCAGTATTTT.

A word on this clone: One junction end does not reproduce the germline sequence, and a read error may be involved. CDR3 loop: CASSSTSGGSAYRYTF. CDR3 sequence (DNA): TGCGCCAGCAGCTCCACCTCAGGGGGTAGTGCCTATCGCTACACCTTC. V and J are TRBV5-1 and TRBJ1-2, with 7 bases identical to TRBD1. The germline CDR1 and CDR2 sequences are SGHRS and YFSETQ. The CDR3 extends over 16 amino acids.